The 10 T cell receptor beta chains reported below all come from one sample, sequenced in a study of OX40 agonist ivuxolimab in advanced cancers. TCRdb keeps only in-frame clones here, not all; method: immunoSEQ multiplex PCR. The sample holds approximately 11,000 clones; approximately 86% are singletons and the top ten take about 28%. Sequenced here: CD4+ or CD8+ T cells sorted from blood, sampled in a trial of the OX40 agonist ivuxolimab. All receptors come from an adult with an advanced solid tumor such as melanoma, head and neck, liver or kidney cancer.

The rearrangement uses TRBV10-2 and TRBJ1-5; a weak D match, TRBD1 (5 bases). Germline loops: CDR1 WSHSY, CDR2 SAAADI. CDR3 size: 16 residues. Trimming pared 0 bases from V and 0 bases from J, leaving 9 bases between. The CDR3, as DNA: TGCGCCAGCAGTGAGTCGGGGGGTTATAGCAATCAGCCCCAGCATTTT. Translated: CASSESGGYSNQPQHF.

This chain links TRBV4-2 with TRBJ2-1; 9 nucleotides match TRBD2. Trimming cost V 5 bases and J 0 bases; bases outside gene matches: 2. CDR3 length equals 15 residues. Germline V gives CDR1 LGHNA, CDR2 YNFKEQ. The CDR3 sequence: CASSDSGSSYNEQFF. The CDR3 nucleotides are TGTGCCAGCAGCGATAGCGGGAGCTCCTACAATGAGCAGTTCTTC.

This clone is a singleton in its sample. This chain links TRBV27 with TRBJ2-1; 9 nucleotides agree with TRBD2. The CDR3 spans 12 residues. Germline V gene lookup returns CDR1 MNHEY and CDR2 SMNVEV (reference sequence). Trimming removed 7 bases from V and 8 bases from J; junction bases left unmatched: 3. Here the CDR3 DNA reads TGTGCCAGCAAGGGACTAGCATATGAGCAGTTCTTC. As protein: CASKGLAYEQFF.

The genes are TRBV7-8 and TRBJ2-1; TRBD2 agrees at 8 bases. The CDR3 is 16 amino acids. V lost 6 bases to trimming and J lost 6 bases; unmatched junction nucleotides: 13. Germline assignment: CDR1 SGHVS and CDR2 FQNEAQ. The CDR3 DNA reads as TGTGCCAGCAGACCCACCGGGACTAGGACGGGCAATGAGCAGTTCTTC. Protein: CASRPTGTRTGNEQFF.

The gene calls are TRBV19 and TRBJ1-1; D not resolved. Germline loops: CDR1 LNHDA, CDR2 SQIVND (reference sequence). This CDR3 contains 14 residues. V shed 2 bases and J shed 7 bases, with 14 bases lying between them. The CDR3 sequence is CASSITWGVVEAFF. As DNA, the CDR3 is TGTGCCAGTAGTATAACGTGGGGAGTTGTTGAAGCTTTCTTT.

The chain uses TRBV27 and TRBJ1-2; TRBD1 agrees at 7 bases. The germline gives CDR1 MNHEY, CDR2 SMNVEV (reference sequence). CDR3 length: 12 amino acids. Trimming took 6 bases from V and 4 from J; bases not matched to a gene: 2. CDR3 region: CASSTGAYGYTF. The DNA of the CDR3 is TGTGCCAGCAGCACAGGGGCCTATGGCTACACCTTC.

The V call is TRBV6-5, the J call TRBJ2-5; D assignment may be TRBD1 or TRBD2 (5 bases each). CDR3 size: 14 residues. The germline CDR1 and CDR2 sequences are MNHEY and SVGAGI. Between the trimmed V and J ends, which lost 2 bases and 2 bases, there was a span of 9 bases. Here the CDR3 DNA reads TGTGCCAGCAGTTACGGGACGGAACAAGAGACCCAGTACTTC. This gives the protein CASSYGTEQETQYF.

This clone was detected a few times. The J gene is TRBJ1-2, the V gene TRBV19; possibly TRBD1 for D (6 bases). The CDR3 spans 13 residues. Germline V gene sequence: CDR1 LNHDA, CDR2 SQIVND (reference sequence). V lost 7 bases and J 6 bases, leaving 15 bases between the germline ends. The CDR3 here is CASTDGTIDGYTF. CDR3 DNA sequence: TGTGCCAGTACCGACGGGACAATTGATGGCTACACCTTC.

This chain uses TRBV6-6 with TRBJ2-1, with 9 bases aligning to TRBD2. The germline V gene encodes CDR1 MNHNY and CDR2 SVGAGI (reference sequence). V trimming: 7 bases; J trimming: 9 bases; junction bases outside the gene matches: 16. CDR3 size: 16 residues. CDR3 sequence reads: CASKLPPLAGEGEQFF. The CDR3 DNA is TGTGCCAGCAAACTCCCACCATTAGCGGGAGAGGGTGAGCAGTTCTTC.

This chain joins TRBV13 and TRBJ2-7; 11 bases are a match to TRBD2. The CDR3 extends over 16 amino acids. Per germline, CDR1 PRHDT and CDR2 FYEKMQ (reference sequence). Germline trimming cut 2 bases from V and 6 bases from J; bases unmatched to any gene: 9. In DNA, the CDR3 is TGTGCCAGCAGCTTATTGTCACTAGCGGGAGATGGCGAGCAGTACTTC. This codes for CASSLLSLAGDGEQYF.